The 7 T cell receptor beta chains below come from one sample, sequenced in a study of blood T cell repertoires in COVID-19. Some clones are missing from TCRdb's copy, which holds only in-frame ones; the method was immunoSEQ multiplex PCR. The sample has roughly 250,000 clones, 75% to 90% seen once; the top ten hold about 3.5%. Sequences were obtained from PBMCs or T cells enriched from blood (not recorded which). These receptor sequences come from a woman aged 40 to 55 with acute COVID-19.

This chain joins TRBV3-1 (or the pseudogene TRBV3-2) and TRBJ1-3, with D unresolved. CDR1 and CDR2 from the germline V gene are LGHDT and YNNKEL (reference sequence). Trimming left V 1 base short and J 1 base short, with 5 bases between. This CDR3 is built from 14 residues. This CDR3 reads CASSQGTSGNTIYF. The CDR3 DNA follows: TGTGCCAGCAGCCAAGGGACTTCTGGAAACACCATATATTTT.

The chain has TRBV19 and TRBJ1-1; TRBD1 matches at 7 bases. The junction had 6 bases not matched to a gene; V was cut back by 7 bases and J by 1 base. The germline V gene encodes CDR1 LNHDA and CDR2 SQIVND (reference sequence). The CDR3 consists of 14 residues. The CDR3 spells CASKPGQKNTEAFF. CDR3 nucleotide sequence: TGTGCCAGTAAACCGGGACAGAAGAACACTGAAGCTTTCTTT.

The J gene is TRBJ2-7, the V gene TRBV5-6; no definite D call. The CDR3 covers 12 residues. The V and J ends lost 1 base and 7 bases respectively, with 9 bases between them. CDR1 is SGHDT and CDR2 is YYEEEE in the germline V gene. The CDR3 loop reads CASSLPSLEQYF. In DNA, the CDR3 is TGTGCCAGCAGCTTGCCCTCCTTAGAGCAGTACTTC.

V gene TRBV24-1 combines with J gene TRBJ1-2; TRBD1 matches 8 bases. The J segment lost 4 bases and the V segment lost 4 bases, leaving 4 bases of the junction unmatched. Germline V gene lookup returns CDR1 KGHDR and CDR2 SFDVKD. The CDR3 sequence is 14 residues long. In DNA form, the CDR3 reads TGTGCCACCAGTGACCCAGACAGGGGCTATGGCTACACCTTC. Translation gives CATSDPDRGYGYTF.

The gene calls are TRBV24-1 and TRBJ1-1, with D perhaps matching TRBD1 (5 bases). Trimming shortened V by 9 bases and J by 1 base, and 8 bases separated the two germline ends. CDR1 KGHDR and CDR2 SFDVKD come from the germline V gene. The CDR3 has 12 amino acids. CDR3 DNA: TGTGCCACCGCAGGGCGGAACACTGAAGCTTTCTTT. Translation: CATAGRNTEAFF.

V is TRBV19 and J is TRBJ2-5, with TRBD2 as a possible D gene (5 bases). The length of the CDR3 is 13 residues. Germline CDR1 reads LNHDA; CDR2 reads SQIVND (reference sequence). With 2 bases removed from V and 4 bases from J, the gap between germline ends came to 8 bases. CDR3 amino acids: CASSIIEGETQYF. In nucleotides, the CDR3 is TGTGCCAGTAGTATAATAGAGGGAGAGACCCAGTACTTC.

The chain combines TRBV4-2 with TRBJ2-1; 11 bases fit TRBD2. V was clipped by 0 bases and J by 9 bases; unmatched bases: 4. Per the germline V gene, CDR1 is LGHNA and CDR2 is YNFKEQ. The length of the CDR3 is 15 residues. This CDR3 reads CASSQETSGTSEQFF. The CDR3 DNA reads as TGTGCCAGCAGCCAAGAGACTAGCGGGACCTCTGAGCAGTTCTTC.